Each of the 32 T cell receptor beta chains below was sequenced from the same sample in a study of glioma-infiltrating T cells after dendritic cell vaccination. Data came from immunoSEQ multiplex PCR; TCRdb stores just in-frame clones and leaves some out. The data contain 65,000 to 80,000 clones, over 75% of them singletons. Noted time point: after dendritic cell vaccination, including at tumor progression/relapse. The sequencing here drew on blood, taken after dendritic cell vaccination. These receptors all stem from a human donor with glioblastoma.

The genes are TRBV25-1 and TRBJ2-1; TRBD1 aligns across 7 bases. V gave up 8 bases and J gave up 0 bases; unmatched junction bases: 7. Per germline, CDR1 MGHDK and CDR2 SYGVNS. This CDR3 is 15 amino acids long. CDR3 protein: CASQTGFSSYNEQFF. In DNA form, the CDR3 reads TGTGCCAGCCAGACAGGGTTTAGCTCCTACAATGAGCAGTTCTTC.

The chain links TRBV7-9 to TRBJ1-3; 8 nucleotides match TRBD1. The CDR3 totals 17 residues. V was pared by 6 bases and J by 2 bases, with 12 bases of the junction left unmatched. The germline CDR1 and CDR2 sequences are SEHNR and FQNEAQ (reference sequence). The CDR3 loop reads CASSFGQGIGAGNTIYF. DNA of the CDR3: TGTGCCAGCAGTTTCGGACAGGGAATAGGTGCTGGAAACACCATATATTTT. The entire variable domain, with the rest obtained from reference TRBV7-9 and TRBJ1-3, is as follows: DTGVSQNPRHKITKRGQNVTFRCDPISEHNRLYWYRQTLGQGPEFLTYFQNEAQLEKSRLLSDRFSAERPKGSFSTLEIQRTEQGDSAMYLCASSFGQGIGAGNTIYFGEGSWLTVV.

This rearrangement joins TRBV5-1 to TRBJ1-2; maybe TRBD1 (6 bases). The CDR3 contains 14 residues. Trimming pared 0 bases from V and 4 bases from J, leaving 10 bases between. The germline V gene has CDR1 SGHRS and CDR2 YFSETQ. In DNA, the CDR3 is TGCGCCAGCAGCTTGGTGGACAGCTTCTATGGCTACACCTTC. This translates into CASSLVDSFYGYTF. Drawing the rest from reference TRBV5-1 and TRBJ1-2, the complete variable domain is KAGVTQTPRYLIKTRGQQVTLSCSPISGHRSVSWYQQTPGQGLQFLFEYFSETQRNKGNFPGRFSGRQFSNSRSEMNVSTLELGDSALYLCASSLVDSFYGYTFGSGTRLTVV.

The chain joins TRBV4-2 to TRBJ2-5; D is ambiguous. This CDR3 has 13 residues. The germline V gene encodes CDR1 LGHNA and CDR2 YNFKEQ. The germline V and J ends were trimmed by 6 bases and 5 bases, with 13 bases remaining between them. The CDR3 nucleotides read TGTGCCAGCAGTCCCGACCCCGGGGAGACCCAGTACTTC. It encodes CASSPDPGETQYF.

This chain joins TRBV6-1 and TRBJ1-6; no firm D call. Germline CDR1 MNHNS, CDR2 SASEGT. V lost 1 base and J lost 6, with 4 bases in between. This CDR3 is built from 13 residues. The CDR3 spells CASSEVSNSPLHF. The CDR3 bases are TGTGCCAGCAGTGAAGTTAGTAATTCACCCCTCCACTTT.

The V gene is TRBV5-1, the J gene TRBJ1-6, with 10 bases aligning to TRBD1. There are 15 residues in the CDR3. Losses at the gene ends were 4 bases for V and 15 bases for J; bases not matched to a gene: 13. In germline, CDR1 is SGHRS, CDR2 YFSETQ. The CDR3 bases are TGCGCCAGCAGCCTAACGACAGGGGGCCCGACTCACCTCCACTTT. It codes for CASSLTTGGPTHLHF.

The chain combines TRBV6-6 with TRBJ2-7; TRBD2 agrees at 13 bases. Germline CDR1 MNHNY, CDR2 SVGAGI (reference sequence). With V trimmed by 3 bases and J by 6 bases, 8 bases remained unmatched. CDR3 size: 16 residues. In DNA form, the CDR3 reads TGTGCCAGCAGTTATAGTAGAGGACTAGCGGGAGTCGAGCAGTACTTC. Its translation: CASSYSRGLAGVEQYF.

This clone was recorded once. This chain links TRBV18 with TRBJ1-2, with D possibly being TRBD1 (6 bases). The CDR3 runs to 15 residues. Per germline, CDR1 KGHSH and CDR2 LQKENI. V was shortened by 4 bases and J by 8 bases, with 20 bases between the two germline ends. CDR3: CASSLTAGDYGGYTF. CDR3 coding DNA: TGTGCCAGCTCACTGACTGCAGGGGATTATGGCGGCTACACCTTC.

The V and J genes are TRBV27 and TRBJ1-2, with TRBD1 matching 7 bases. V trimming: 1 base; J trimming: 5 bases; junction bases outside the gene matches: 25. This CDR3 has 21 amino acids. Germline-derived CDR1 and CDR2 are MNHEY and SMNVEV (reference sequence). The CDR3: CASSLLGALAGTATGYYGYTF. The CDR3 DNA is TGTGCCAGCAGTTTATTGGGGGCGTTAGCCGGGACAGCTACGGGCTATTATGGCTACACCTTC.

The chain is built from TRBV5-4 and TRBJ2-7; D may be TRBD1 (7 bases). Germline V gives CDR1 SGHNT, CDR2 YYREEE (reference sequence). The CDR3 contains 14 residues. The ends were cut back, 3 bases at V and 7 bases at J, with 17 bases in the middle. In DNA, the CDR3 is TGTGCCAGCAGCTCATTTAAGACAGGGAGGGAGCAGTACTTC. It translates to CASSSFKTGREQYF.

The chain uses TRBV19 and TRBJ1-1, with D unclear. The CDR3 totals 17 residues. From germline, CDR1 is LNHDA and CDR2 SQIVND (reference sequence). Trimming left V 3 bases short and J 0 bases short, with 17 bases between. Here the CDR3 reads CASSIGGGRGMNTEAFF. CDR3 sequence (DNA): TGTGCCAGTAGTATCGGTGGAGGGCGAGGTATGAACACTGAAGCTTTCTTT.

The chain couples TRBV5-1 to TRBJ1-5, with D uncertain. The CDR3 consists of 13 residues. Germline assignment: CDR1 SGHRS and CDR2 YFSETQ. V was cut by 4 bases and J by 3 bases, with 8 bases left in between. The CDR3 reads CASSMGDNQPQHF. The CDR3 region has the DNA TGCGCCAGCAGCATGGGAGACAATCAGCCCCAGCATTTT. Together with reference TRBV5-1 and TRBJ1-5, the CDR3 gives the full variable domain: KAGVTQTPRYLIKTRGQQVTLSCSPISGHRSVSWYQQTPGQGLQFLFEYFSETQRNKGNFPGRFSGRQFSNSRSEMNVSTLELGDSALYLCASSMGDNQPQHFGDGTRLSIL.

This chain links TRBV6-5 with TRBJ2-7, with TRBD1 identical over 9 bases. The germline gives CDR1 MNHEY, CDR2 SVGAGI. Unmatched junction bases numbered 8, after V lost 5 bases and J lost 6 bases. The CDR3 is 14 amino acids. The DNA for the CDR3 is TGTGCCAGCAGTGTGAACGGACAGGGGCCCGAGCAGTACTTC. Its translation: CASSVNGQGPEQYF.

The V and J genes are TRBV18 and TRBJ2-3; D remains ambiguous. The length of the CDR3 is 13 residues. Per the germline V gene, CDR1 is KGHSH and CDR2 is LQKENI. Trimming pared 3 bases from V and 0 bases from J, leaving 4 bases between. The CDR3 bases are TGTGCCAGCTCACCCTCCAGCACAGATACGCAGTATTTT. Protein product: CASSPSSTDTQYF.

J is TRBJ1-5 and V is TRBV2, with a tentative D call TRBD1 (6 bases). V lost 11 bases, J lost 6 bases, and 17 bases lay in between. Germline V gives CDR1 SNHLY, CDR2 FYNNEI. This CDR3 is built from 13 residues. CDR3 bases: TGTGCCGGAGCCGGCAGGGGTGGTCAGCCCCAGCATTTT. It encodes CAGAGRGGQPQHF.

This clone was picked up one time. The chain combines TRBV11-3 with TRBJ2-7, with a tentative D call TRBD1 (5 bases). V gave up 3 bases and J gave up 3 bases, with 15 bases separating them. Germline V gives CDR1 SGHNT, CDR2 YENEEA. The CDR3 loop spans 15 amino acids. The CDR3: CASSFTDSPIYEQYF. The CDR3 region has the DNA TGTGCCAGCAGCTTCACCGACAGTCCTATCTACGAGCAGTACTTC.

V gene TRBV4-2 combines with J gene TRBJ2-1; TRBD1 aligns across 11 bases. Germline V gene data show CDR1 as LGHNA and CDR2 as YNFKEQ. Unmatched junction bases numbered 7, after V lost 4 bases and J lost 2 bases. The CDR3 has 17 residues. The CDR3 spells CASSPSWTGGPYNEQFF. In nucleotides, the CDR3 is TGTGCCAGCAGCCCTTCCTGGACAGGGGGCCCCTACAATGAGCAGTTCTTC.

The rearrangement links TRBV5-1 to TRBJ1-2; D might be TRBD1 (6 bases). Germline CDR1 SGHRS, CDR2 YFSETQ. The CDR3 consists of 13 residues. V lost 3 bases and J lost 7, with 13 bases in between. In DNA form, the CDR3 reads TGCGCCAGCAGCTCCGAGGGAGGGGGTGGCTACACCTTC. Translated, it gives CASSSEGGGGYTF.

This chain joins TRBV7-2 and TRBJ2-5; D is possibly TRBD2 (6 bases). Germline CDR1 and CDR2: SGHTA and FQGNSA. Trimming took off 5 bases at V and 4 bases at J, with 23 bases between the two ends. CDR3 size: 17 residues. The CDR3 sequence: CASSPPSPGLYTETQYF. The CDR3 coding sequence is TGTGCCAGCAGCCCCCCCTCCCCGGGACTCTACACAGAGACCCAGTACTTC.

This clone was recorded only once. The J gene is TRBJ2-5, the V gene TRBV5-6; 12 bases match TRBD2. The germline gives CDR1 SGHDT, CDR2 YYEEEE. This CDR3 has 16 amino acids. The trim removed 4 bases at V and 4 bases at J, leaving 8 bases unmatched. In DNA form, the CDR3 reads TGTGCCAGCAGCCGCCTGTCTAGCGGGGGGGTAGAGACCCAGTACTTC. This translates into CASSRLSSGGVETQYF.

The CDR3 sequence: CASSIASNQPQHF. The CDR3 DNA reads TGCGCCAGCAGCATAGCTAGCAATCAGCCCCAGCATTTT. The rearrangement links TRBV5-1 to TRBJ1-5; no firm D call. Germline V lookup: CDR1 SGHRS, CDR2 YFSETQ. V was shortened by 4 bases and J by 0 bases, with 5 bases between the two germline ends. The CDR3 extends over 13 amino acids.

The CDR3 sequence is CASSLRGNTEAFF. The DNA of the CDR3 is TGTGCCAGCAGCTTGCGGGGGAACACTGAAGCTTTCTTT. The chain joins TRBV7-3 to TRBJ1-1, with D unresolved. Germline lookup yields CDR1 SGHTA and CDR2 FQGTGA. Trimming removed 3 bases from V and 1 base from J, with 6 bases in between. The CDR3 length is 13 residues.

The chain has TRBV12-5 and TRBJ1-5; TRBD1 aligns across 7 bases. CDR3 size: 12 residues. CDR1 is LGHNT and CDR2 is FRNRAP in the germline V gene. Trimming removed 1 base from V and 15 bases from J; junction bases left unmatched: 6. The CDR3 is CASGLEGARWHF. CDR3 nucleotides: TGTGCTAGTGGTTTGGAGGGGGCTCGATGGCATTTT.

This clone was detected a few times. The chain recombines TRBV5-1 with TRBJ2-6; 7 nucleotides align to TRBD2. The CDR3 totals 15 residues. The germline CDR1 and CDR2 sequences are SGHRS and YFSETQ. V dropped 4 bases and J dropped 2; count of bases not matched to a gene: 3. The CDR3 is CASSVSGTGANVLTF. CDR3 sequence (DNA): TGCGCCAGCAGCGTCAGCGGGACTGGGGCCAACGTCCTGACTTTC.

The chain carries TRBV11-2 and TRBJ1-1, with D perhaps matching TRBD1 (5 bases). Germline-derived CDR1 and CDR2 are SGHAT and FQNNGV. The CDR3 is made up of 10 amino acids. The V end lost 6 bases, the J end lost 12 bases, and 11 bases lay between the germline ends. This CDR3 is CASSQRTPFF. The CDR3 DNA follows: TGTGCCAGCAGTCAAAGGACACCTTTCTTT. The entire variable domain, with the rest obtained from reference TRBV11-2 and TRBJ1-1, is as follows: EAGVAQSPRYKIIEKRQSVAFWCNPISGHATLYWYQQILGQGPKLLIQFQNNGVVDDSQLPKDRFSAERLKGVDSTLKIQPAKLEDSAVYLCASSQRTPFFGQGTRLTVV.

The chain employs TRBV25-1 and TRBJ2-5, with D possibly TRBD1 on 5 matching bases. The CDR3 contains 14 residues. Germline lookup yields CDR1 MGHDK and CDR2 SYGVNS. Trimming took 8 bases from V and 1 from J, leaving 14 bases between them. CDR3 sequence: CASSTWGLQETQYF. CDR3 nucleotide sequence: TGTGCCAGCTCCACATGGGGCCTCCAAGAGACCCAGTACTTC.

V usage is TRBV5-5 and J usage is TRBJ2-1; 10 bases are a match to TRBD1. The trim removed 4 bases at V and 8 bases at J, leaving 15 bases unmatched. CDR3 length equals 17 residues. Germline V lookup: CDR1 SGHKS, CDR2 YYEKEE (reference sequence). The CDR3 DNA follows: TGTGCCAGCAGCCGGACGGCTTCGGGACAGGGGCTCGATGAGCAGTTCTTC. Translated, it gives CASSRTASGQGLDEQFF. The whole variable domain, remainder taken from reference TRBV5-5 and TRBJ2-1, is DAGVTQSPTHLIKTRGQQVTLRCSPISGHKSVSWYQQVLGQGPQFIFQYYEKEERGRGNFPDRFSARQFPNYSSELNVNALLLGDSALYLCASSRTASGQGLDEQFFGPGTRLTVL.

The chain joins TRBV7-6 to TRBJ2-6; D gene unclear. The length of the CDR3 is 17 residues. Trimming shortened V by 5 bases and J by 0 bases, and 14 bases separated the two germline ends. Germline V gene data show CDR1 as SGHVS and CDR2 as FNYEAQ. The CDR3 region is CASSLIPRDSGANVLTF. DNA of the CDR3: TGTGCCAGCAGCCTTATACCCCGCGACTCTGGGGCCAACGTCCTGACTTTC.

The J gene is TRBJ1-2, the V gene TRBV10-2, with D unclear. This CDR3 has 12 amino acids. The V gene's germline CDR1 is WSHSY and CDR2 SAAADI. Trimming left V 6 bases short and J 7 bases short, with 12 bases between. The CDR3 region has the DNA TGCGCCAGCAGCGAGACACGGGGTGGCTACACCTTC. Protein: CASSETRGGYTF.

The chain recombines TRBV18 with TRBJ1-1; weak D call: TRBD1 (6 bases). CDR3 size: 13 residues. The V end lost 5 bases, the J end lost 1 base, and 8 bases lay between the germline ends. CDR1 and CDR2 from the germline V gene are KGHSH and LQKENI. CDR3 loop: CASSVGGNTEAFF. CDR3 DNA sequence: TGTGCCAGCTCAGTAGGGGGGAACACTGAAGCTTTCTTT.

The rearrangement links TRBV7-9 to TRBJ2-1, with 9 bases identical to TRBD2. The CDR3 is made up of 14 amino acids. V lost 0 bases to trimming and J lost 7 bases; unmatched junction nucleotides: 1. In germline, CDR1 is SEHNR, CDR2 FQNEAQ (reference sequence). The CDR3 reads CASSLARGGNEQFF. CDR3 nucleotide sequence: TGTGCCAGCAGCTTAGCGCGGGGGGGTAATGAGCAGTTCTTC.

This sequence joins TRBV2 and TRBJ2-5, with TRBD1 as a possible D gene (6 bases). The CDR3 is 13 residues long. Trimming removed 6 bases from V and 5 bases from J, with 13 bases in between. From germline, CDR1 is SNHLY and CDR2 FYNNEI. The DNA of the CDR3 is TGTGCCAGCAGCCTACAGGGAACCGAGACCCAGTACTTC. Residues: CASSLQGTETQYF.